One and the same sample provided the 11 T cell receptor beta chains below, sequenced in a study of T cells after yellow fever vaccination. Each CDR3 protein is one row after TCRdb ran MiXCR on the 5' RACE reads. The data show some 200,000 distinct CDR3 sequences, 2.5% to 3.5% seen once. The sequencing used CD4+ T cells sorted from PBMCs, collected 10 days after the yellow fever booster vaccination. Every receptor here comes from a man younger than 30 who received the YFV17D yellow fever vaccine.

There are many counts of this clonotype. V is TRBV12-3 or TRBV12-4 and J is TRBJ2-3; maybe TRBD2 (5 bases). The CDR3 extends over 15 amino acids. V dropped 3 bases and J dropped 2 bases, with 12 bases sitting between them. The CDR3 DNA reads TGTGCCAGCAGTTTGAGGGAAACCCCCACAGATACGCAGTATTTT. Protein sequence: CASSLRETPTDTQYF.

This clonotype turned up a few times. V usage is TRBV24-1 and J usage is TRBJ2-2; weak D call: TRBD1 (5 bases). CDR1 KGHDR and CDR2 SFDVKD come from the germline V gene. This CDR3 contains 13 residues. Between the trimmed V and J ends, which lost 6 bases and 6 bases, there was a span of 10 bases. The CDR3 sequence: CATSPTRAGELFF. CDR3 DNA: TGTGCCACCAGTCCGACCAGGGCCGGGGAGCTGTTTTTT.

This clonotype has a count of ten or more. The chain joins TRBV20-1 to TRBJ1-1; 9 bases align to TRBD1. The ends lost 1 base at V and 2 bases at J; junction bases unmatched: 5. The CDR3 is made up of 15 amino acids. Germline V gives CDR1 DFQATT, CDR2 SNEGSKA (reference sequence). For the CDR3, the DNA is TGCAGTGCTAGAGCCCCGGGACAGGGTAACACTGAAGCTTTCTTT. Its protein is CSARAPGQGNTEAFF.

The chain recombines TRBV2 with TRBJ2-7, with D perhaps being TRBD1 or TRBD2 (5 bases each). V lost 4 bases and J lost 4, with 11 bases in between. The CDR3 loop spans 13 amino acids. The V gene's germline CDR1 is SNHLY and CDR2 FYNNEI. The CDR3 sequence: CASSAGTGYEQYF. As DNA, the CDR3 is TGTGCCAGCAGTGCGGGGACCGGGTACGAGCAGTACTTC.

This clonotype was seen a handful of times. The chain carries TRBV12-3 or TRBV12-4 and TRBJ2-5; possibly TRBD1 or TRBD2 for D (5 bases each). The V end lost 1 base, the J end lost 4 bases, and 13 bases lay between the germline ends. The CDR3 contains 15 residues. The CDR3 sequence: CASSLDLKGRETQYF. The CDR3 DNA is TGTGCCAGCAGTTTAGATTTAAAGGGACGAGAGACCCAGTACTTC.

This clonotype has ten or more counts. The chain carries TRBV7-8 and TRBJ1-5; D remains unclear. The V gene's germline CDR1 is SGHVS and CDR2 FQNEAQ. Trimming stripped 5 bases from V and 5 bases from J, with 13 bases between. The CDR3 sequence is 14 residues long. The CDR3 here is CASSPLEGYQPQHF. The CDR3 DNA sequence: TGTGCCAGCAGCCCCCTAGAGGGTTATCAGCCCCAGCATTTT.

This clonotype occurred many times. In DNA, the CDR3 is TGTGCCAGCAGTGACTCCGGGCGTAAAGCTTTCTTT. Protein: CASSDSGRKAFF. The rearrangement links TRBV2 to TRBJ1-1; D uncertain. Trimming stripped 3 bases from V and 9 bases from J, with 11 bases between. CDR1 and CDR2 (germline): SNHLY, FYNNEI. The CDR3 runs to 12 residues.

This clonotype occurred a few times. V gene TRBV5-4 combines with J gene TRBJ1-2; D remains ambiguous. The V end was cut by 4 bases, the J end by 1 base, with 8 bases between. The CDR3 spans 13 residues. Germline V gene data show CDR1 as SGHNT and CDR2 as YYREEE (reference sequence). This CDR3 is CASSQNINYGYTF. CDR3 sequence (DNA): TGTGCCAGCAGCCAAAACATTAACTATGGCTACACCTTC.

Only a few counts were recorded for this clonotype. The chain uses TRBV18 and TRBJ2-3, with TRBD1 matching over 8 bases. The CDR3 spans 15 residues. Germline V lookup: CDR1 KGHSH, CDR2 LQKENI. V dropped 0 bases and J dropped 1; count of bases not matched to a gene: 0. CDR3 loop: CASSPPGQGTDTQYF. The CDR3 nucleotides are TGTGCCAGCTCACCACCGGGACAGGGCACAGATACGCAGTATTTT.

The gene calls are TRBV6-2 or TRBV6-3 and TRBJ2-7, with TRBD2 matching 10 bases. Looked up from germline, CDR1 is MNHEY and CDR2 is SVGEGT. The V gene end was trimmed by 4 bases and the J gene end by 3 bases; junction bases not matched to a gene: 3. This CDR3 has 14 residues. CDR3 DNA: TGTGCCAGCAGTTGGGCTAGCGGGGGCTACGAGCAGTACGTC. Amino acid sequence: CASSWASGGYEQYV.

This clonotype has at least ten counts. As DNA, the CDR3 is TGTGCCAGCAGCCAGGACTCAGGGGACACCGGGGAGCTGTTTTTT. This translates into CASSQDSGDTGELFF. The chain recombines TRBV7-9 with TRBJ2-2; tentatively, D is TRBD1 (6 bases). V was cut by 5 bases and J by 3 bases, with 13 bases left in between. Germline lookup yields CDR1 SEHNR and CDR2 FQNEAQ (reference sequence). The CDR3 spans 15 residues.